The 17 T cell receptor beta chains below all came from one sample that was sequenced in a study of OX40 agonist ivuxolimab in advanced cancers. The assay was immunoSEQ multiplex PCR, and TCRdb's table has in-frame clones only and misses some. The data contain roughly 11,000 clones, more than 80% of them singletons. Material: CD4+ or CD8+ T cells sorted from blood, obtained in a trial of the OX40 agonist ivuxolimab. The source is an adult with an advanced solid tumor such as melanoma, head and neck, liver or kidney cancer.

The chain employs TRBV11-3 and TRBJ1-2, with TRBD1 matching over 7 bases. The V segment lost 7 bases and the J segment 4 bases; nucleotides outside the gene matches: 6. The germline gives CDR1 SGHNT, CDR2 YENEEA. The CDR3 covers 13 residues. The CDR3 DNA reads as TGTGCCAGCAAGGATCGGGACAGCTATGGCTACACCTTC. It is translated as CASKDRDSYGYTF. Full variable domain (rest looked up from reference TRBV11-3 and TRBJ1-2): EAGVVQSPRYKIIEKKQPVAFWCNPISGHNTLYWYLQNLGQGPELLIRYENEEAVDDSQLPKDRFSAERLKGVDSTLKIQPAELGDSAVYLCASKDRDSYGYTFGSGTRLTVV.

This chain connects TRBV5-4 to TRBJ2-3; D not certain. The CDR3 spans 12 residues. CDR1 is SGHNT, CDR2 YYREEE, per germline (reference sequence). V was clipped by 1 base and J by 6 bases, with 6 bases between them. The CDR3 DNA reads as TGTGCCAGCAGCTTGTATGGGGATACGCAGTATTTT. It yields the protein CASSLYGDTQYF.

The CDR3 here is CAISESETGGLEAFF. The CDR3 nucleotides are TGTGCCATCAGTGAGTCCGAGACAGGGGGCCTTGAAGCTTTCTTT. This rearrangement joins TRBV10-3 to TRBJ1-1; 10 positions agree with TRBD1. The CDR3 covers 15 residues. Unmatched junction bases numbered 5, after V lost 0 bases and J lost 7 bases. Germline values: CDR1 ENHRY, CDR2 SYGVKD.

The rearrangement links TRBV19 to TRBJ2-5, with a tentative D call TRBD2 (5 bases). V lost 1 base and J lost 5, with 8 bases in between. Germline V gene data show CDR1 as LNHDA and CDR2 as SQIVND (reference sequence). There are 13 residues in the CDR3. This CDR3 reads CASSIVLGETQYF. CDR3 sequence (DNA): TGTGCCAGTAGTATAGTACTAGGGGAGACCCAGTACTTC.

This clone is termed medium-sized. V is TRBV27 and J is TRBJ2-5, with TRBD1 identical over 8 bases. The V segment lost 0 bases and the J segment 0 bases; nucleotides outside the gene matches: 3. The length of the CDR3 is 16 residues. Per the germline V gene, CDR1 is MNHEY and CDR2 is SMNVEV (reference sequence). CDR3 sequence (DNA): TGTGCCAGCAGTTTATCGAGGACAGGGTACCAAGAGACCCAGTACTTC. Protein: CASSLSRTGYQETQYF.

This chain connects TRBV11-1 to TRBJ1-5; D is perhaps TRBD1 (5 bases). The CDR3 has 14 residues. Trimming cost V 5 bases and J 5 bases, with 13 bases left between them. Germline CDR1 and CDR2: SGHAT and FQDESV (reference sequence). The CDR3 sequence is CASSTHQTDQPQHF. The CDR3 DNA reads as TGTGCCAGCAGCACGCACCAGACAGATCAGCCCCAGCATTTT.

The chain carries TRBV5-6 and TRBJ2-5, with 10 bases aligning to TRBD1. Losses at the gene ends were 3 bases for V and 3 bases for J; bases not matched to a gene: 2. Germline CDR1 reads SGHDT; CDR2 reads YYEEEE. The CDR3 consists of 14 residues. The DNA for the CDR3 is TGTGCCAGCAGCTGGGGGACAGGGGAAGAGACCCAGTACTTC. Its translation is CASSWGTGEETQYF.

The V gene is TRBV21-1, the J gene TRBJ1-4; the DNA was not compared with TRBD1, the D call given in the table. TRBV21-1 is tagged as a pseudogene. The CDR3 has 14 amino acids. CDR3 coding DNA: TGTGCCAGCAGCAAGACAGGGGAGTATGAAAAACTGTTTTTT. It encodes CASSKTGEYEKLFF.

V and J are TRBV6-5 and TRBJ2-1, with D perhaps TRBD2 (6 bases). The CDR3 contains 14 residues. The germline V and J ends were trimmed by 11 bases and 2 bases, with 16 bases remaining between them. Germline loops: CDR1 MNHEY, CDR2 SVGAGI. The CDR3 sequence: CAGPTSRTYNEQFF. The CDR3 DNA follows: TGTGCCGGGCCAACTAGCAGAACCTACAATGAGCAGTTCTTC.

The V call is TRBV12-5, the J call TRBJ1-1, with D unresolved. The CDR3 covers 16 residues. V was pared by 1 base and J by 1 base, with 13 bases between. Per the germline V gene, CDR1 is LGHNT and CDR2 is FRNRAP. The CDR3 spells CASGLGSSTGNTEAFF. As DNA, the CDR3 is TGTGCTAGTGGTTTGGGTAGCTCAACGGGGAACACTGAAGCTTTCTTT.

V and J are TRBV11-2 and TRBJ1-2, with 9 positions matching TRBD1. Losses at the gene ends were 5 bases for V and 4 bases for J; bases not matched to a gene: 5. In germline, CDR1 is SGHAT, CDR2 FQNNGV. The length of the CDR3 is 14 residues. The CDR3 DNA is TGTGCCAGCAGCCTAGGACAGGGGACCTATGGCTACACCTTC. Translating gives CASSLGQGTYGYTF. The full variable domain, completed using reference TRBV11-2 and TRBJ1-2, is EAGVAQSPRYKIIEKRQSVAFWCNPISGHATLYWYQQILGQGPKLLIQFQNNGVVDDSQLPKDRFSAERLKGVDSTLKIQPAKLEDSAVYLCASSLGQGTYGYTFGSGTRLTVV.

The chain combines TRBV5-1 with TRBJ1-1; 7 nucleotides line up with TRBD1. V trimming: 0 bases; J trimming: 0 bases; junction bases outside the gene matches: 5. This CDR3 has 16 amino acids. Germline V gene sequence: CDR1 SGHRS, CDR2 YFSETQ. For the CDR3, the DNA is TGCGCCAGCAGCTTGGACAGGGGACTCATGAACACTGAAGCTTTCTTT. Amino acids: CASSLDRGLMNTEAFF.

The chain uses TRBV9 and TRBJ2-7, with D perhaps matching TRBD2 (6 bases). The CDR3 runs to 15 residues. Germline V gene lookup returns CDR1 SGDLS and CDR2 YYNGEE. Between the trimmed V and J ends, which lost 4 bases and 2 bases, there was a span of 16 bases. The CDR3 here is CASSLTPSGAYEQYF. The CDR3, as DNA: TGTGCCAGCAGCCTAACCCCCTCGGGGGCCTACGAGCAGTACTTC.

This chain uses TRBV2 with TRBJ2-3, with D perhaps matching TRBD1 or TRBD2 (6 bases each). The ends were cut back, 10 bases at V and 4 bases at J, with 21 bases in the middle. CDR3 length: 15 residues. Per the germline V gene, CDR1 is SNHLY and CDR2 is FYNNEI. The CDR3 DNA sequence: TGTGCCACCCCCGCAGGGGTGGGGGGCCCAGATACGCAGTATTTT. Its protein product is CATPAGVGGPDTQYF. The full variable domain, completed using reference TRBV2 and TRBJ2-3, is EPEVTQTPSHQVTQMGQEVILRCVPISNHLYFYWYRQILGQKVEFLVSFYNNEISEKSEIFDDQFSVERPDGSNFTLKIRSTKLEDSAMYFCATPAGVGGPDTQYFGPGTRLTVL.

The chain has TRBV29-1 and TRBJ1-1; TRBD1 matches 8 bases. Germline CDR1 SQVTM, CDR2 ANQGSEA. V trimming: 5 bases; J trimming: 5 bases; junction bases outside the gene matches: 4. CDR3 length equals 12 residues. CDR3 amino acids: CSVTDRVTEAFF. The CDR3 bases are TGCAGCGTTACGGACAGGGTAACTGAAGCTTTCTTT.

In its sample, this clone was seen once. The CDR3 sequence is CASSQDMGQGANVLTF. CDR3 nucleotides: TGCGCCAGCAGCCAAGATATGGGGCAAGGGGCCAACGTCCTGACTTTC. The chain couples TRBV4-1 to TRBJ2-6; D possibly corresponds to TRBD1 (5 bases). Trimming cost V 0 bases and J 4 bases, with 10 bases left between them. CDR1 and CDR2 from the germline V gene are MGHRA and YSYEKL. This CDR3 is built from 16 residues.

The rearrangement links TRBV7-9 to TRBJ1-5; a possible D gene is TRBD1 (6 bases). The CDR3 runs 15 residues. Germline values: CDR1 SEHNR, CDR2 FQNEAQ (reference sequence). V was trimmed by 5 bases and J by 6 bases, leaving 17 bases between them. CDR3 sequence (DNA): TGTGCCAGCAGCCCGGGGACAACCCACGTTCAGCCCCAGCATTTT. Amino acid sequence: CASSPGTTHVQPQHF.